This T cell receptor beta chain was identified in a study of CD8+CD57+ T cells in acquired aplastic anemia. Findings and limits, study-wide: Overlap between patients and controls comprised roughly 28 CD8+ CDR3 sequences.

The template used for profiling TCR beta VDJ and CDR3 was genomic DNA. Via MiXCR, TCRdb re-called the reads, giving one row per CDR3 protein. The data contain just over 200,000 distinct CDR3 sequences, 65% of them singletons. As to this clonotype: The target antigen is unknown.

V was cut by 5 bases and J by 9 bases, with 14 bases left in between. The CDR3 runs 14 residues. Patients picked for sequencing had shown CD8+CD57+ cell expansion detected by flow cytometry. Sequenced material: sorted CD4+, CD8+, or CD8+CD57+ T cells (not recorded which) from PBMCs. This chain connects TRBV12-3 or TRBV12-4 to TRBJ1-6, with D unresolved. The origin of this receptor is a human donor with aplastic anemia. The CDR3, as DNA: TGTGCCAGCAGTCTCCAGAGGGATAGTTCACCCCTCCACTTT. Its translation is CASSLQRDSSPLHF.